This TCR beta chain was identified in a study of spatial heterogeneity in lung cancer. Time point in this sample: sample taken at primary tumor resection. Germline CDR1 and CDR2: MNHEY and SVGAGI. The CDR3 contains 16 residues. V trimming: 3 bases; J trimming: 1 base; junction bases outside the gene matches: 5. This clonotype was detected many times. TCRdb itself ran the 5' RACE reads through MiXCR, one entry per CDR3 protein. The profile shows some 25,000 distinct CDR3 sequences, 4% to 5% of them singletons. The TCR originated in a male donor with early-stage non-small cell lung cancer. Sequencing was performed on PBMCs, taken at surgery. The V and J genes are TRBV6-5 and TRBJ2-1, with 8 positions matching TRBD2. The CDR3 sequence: CASSYGGTRSYNEQFF. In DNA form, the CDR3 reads TGTGCCAGCAGTTATGGCGGGACTAGATCCTACAATGAGCAGTTCTTC.